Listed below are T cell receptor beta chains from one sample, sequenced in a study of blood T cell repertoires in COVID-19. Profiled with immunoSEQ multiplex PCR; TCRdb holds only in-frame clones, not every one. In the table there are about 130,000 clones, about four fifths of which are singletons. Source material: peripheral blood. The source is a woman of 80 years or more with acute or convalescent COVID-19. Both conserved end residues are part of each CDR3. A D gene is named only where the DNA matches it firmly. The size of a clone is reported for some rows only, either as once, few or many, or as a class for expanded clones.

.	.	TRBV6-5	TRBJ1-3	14	CASRKTRSGNTIYF	TGTGCCAGCAGGAAGACACGCTCTGGAAACACCATATATTTT
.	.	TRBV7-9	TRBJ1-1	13	CASSLAGGHSAFF	TGTGCCAGCAGCTTAGCGGGGGGTCACTCAGCTTTCTTT
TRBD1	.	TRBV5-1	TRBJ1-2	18	CASTYGLRGQGGGRGYTF	TGCGCCAGCACCTATGGATTACGGGGACAGGGGGGCGGTCGGGGCTACACCTTC
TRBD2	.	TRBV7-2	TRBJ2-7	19	CASSLAGGRASGGFSEQYF	TGTGCCAGCAGCTTAGCGGGGGGTAGGGCTAGCGGGGGTTTTTCAGAGCAGTACTTC
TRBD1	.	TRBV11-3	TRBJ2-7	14	CASSLGGQGYEQYF	TGTGCCAGCAGCTTAGGAGGACAGGGGTACGAGCAGTACTTC
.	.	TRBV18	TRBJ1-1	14	CASSPPYTNTEAFF	TGTGCCAGCTCACCACCATACACGAACACTGAAGCTTTCTTT
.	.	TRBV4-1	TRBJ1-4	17	CASSQDREGAGNEKLFF	TGCGCCAGCAGCCAAGATCGGGAGGGAGCGGGTAATGAAAAACTGTTTTTT
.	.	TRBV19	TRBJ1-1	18	CASSLVGRNERADTEAFF	TGTGCCAGTAGTCTTGTGGGCAGAAATGAGAGGGCGGACACTGAAGCTTTCTTT
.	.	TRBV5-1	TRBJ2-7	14	CASSLDGGSYEQYF	TGCGCCAGCAGCTTGGACGGAGGCTCCTACGAGCAGTACTTC
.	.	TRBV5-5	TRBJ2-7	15	CANLNRTRSSYEQYF	TGTGCCAACTTGAATCGGACACGAAGCTCCTACGAGCAGTACTTC
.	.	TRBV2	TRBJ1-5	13	CASCRGPNQPQHF	TGTGCCAGCTGCAGGGGCCCCAATCAGCCCCAGCATTTT
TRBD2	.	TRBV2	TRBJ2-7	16	CASSRGLAGAGAEQYF	TGTGCCAGCAGTCGAGGGCTAGCCGGAGCGGGGGCCGAGCAGTACTTC
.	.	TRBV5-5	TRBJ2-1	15	CASSFEGEEYNEQFF	TGTGCCAGCAGCTTTGAAGGGGAGGAGTACAATGAGCAGTTCTTC
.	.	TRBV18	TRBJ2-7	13	CASSPPSAYEQYF	TGTGCCAGCTCACCACCCTCAGCCTACGAGCAGTACTTC
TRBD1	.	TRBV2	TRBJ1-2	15	CASSERQGAVYGYTF	TGTGCCAGCAGTGAACGACAGGGGGCTGTATATGGCTACACCTTC
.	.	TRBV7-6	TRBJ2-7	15	CASSLLHEGWYEQYF	TGTGCCAGCAGCTTACTTCACGAGGGCTGGTACGAGCAGTACTTC
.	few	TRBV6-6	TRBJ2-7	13	CASSLLVTGEQYF	TGTGCCAGCAGTTTACTAGTGACTGGGGAGCAGTACTTC
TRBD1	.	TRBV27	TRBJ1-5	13	CASAGTGVQPQHF	TGTGCCAGCGCCGGGACAGGGGTTCAGCCCCAGCATTTT
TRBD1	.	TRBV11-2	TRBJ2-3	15	CASSFGTGQTDTQYF	TGTGCCAGCAGCTTTGGGACAGGGCAAACAGATACGCAGTATTTT
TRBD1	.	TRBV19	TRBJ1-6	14	CASSDGQGVSPLHF	TGTGCCAGTAGTGATGGACAGGGTGTTTCACCCCTCCACTTT
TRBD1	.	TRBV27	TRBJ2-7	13	CASSFDRGYEQYF	TGTGCCAGCAGTTTCGACAGGGGCTACGAGCAGTACTTC
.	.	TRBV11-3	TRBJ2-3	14	CASSLDSAADTQYF	TGTGCCAGCAGCTTAGATTCGGCGGCAGATACGCAGTATTTT
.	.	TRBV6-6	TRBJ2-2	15	CASALPGDGTGELFF	TGTGCCAGCGCTCTACCGGGGGACGGCACCGGGGAGCTGTTTTTT
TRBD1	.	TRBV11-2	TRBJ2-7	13	CASSIGQGYEQYF	TGTGCCAGCAGCATAGGACAGGGCTACGAGCAGTACTTC
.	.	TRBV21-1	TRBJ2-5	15	CASINTVALMETQYF	TGTGCCAGCATTAACACCGTCGCCCTCATGGAGACCCAGTACTTC
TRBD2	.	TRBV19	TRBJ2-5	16	CASSMTLAGGPETQYF	TGTGCCAGTAGTATGACCCTAGCGGGGGGGCCGGAGACCCAGTACTTC
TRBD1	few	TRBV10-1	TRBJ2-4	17	CASLTGQGALAKNIQYF	TGCGCCAGCCTTACGGGACAGGGGGCTTTGGCCAAAAACATTCAGTACTTC
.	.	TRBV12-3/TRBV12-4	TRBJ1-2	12	CASFGNNYGYTF	TGTGCCAGTTTCGGGAATAACTATGGCTACACCTTC
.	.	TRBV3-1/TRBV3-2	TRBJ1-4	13	CASSQDPGEKLFF	TGTGCCAGCAGCCAAGATCCGGGGGAAAAACTGTTTTTT
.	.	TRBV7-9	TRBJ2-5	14	CASSLVDSQETQYF	TGTGCCAGCAGCTTAGTCGACAGCCAAGAGACCCAGTACTTC
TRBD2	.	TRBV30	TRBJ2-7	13	CAWSGLASSEQYF	TGTGCCTGGAGTGGACTAGCATCCTCCGAGCAGTACTTC
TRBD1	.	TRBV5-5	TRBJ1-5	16	CASSPRTGGLVQPQHF	TGTGCCAGCAGCCCTAGGACAGGGGGCCTTGTTCAGCCCCAGCATTTT
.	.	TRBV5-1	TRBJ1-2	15	CASSLGRSSLYGYTF	TGCGCCAGCAGCTTGGGTAGATCATCCCTCTATGGCTACACCTTC
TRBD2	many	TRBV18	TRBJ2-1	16	CASSPPGGGSYNEQFF	TGTGCCAGCTCACCACCGGGGGGGGGCTCCTACAATGAGCAGTTCTTC
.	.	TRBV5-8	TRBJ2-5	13	CASSFELRETQYF	TGTGCCAGCAGCTTCGAATTGAGAGAGACCCAGTACTTC
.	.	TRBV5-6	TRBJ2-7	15	CASRYGTEPRTEQYF	TGTGCCAGCAGGTATGGGACTGAACCCAGGACCGAGCAGTACTTC
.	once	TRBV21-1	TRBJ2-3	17	CASSPDRLAGNTDTQYF	TGTGCCAGCAGCCCCGATCGGCTAGCGGGGAACACAGATACGCAGTATTTT
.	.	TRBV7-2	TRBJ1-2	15	CASSLAPEEVYGYTF	TGTGCCAGCAGCTTAGCGCCAGAGGAAGTCTATGGCTACACCTTC
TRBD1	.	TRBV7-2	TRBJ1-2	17	CASSLSSGQLLPYGYTF	TGTGCCAGCAGCTTATCCTCGGGACAGCTCCTCCCCTATGGCTACACCTTC
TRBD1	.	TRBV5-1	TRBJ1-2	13	CASSLGQEDGYTF	TGCGCCAGCAGCCTCGGACAGGAGGATGGCTACACCTTC
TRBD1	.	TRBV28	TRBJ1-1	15	CASTGAADLNTEAFF	TGTGCCAGTACAGGGGCAGCAGACCTAAACACTGAAGCTTTCTTT
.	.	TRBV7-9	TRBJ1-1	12	CASSRTVTEAFF	TGTGCCAGCAGCCGGACAGTAACTGAAGCTTTCTTT
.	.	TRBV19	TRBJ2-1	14	CASSMAGSYNEQFF	TGTGCCAGTAGTATGGCGGGGTCCTACAATGAGCAGTTCTTC
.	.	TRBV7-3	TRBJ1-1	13	CASSPVLYAEAFF	TGTGCCAGCAGTCCAGTCCTTTATGCTGAAGCTTTCTTT
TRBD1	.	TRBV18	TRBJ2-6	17	CASSPQGGLPGANVLTF	TGTGCCAGCTCACCACAAGGGGGCTTGCCTGGGGCCAACGTCCTGACTTTC